This TCR beta chain is drawn from a study of OX40 agonist ivuxolimab in advanced cancers. The assay was immunoSEQ multiplex PCR, and TCRdb's table has in-frame clones only and misses some. The data show some 59,000 clones, 80% to 90% seen once. V lost 0 bases to trimming and J lost 0 bases, with 9 bases between them. Looked up from germline, CDR1 is MGHRA and CDR2 is YSYEKL. The CDR3 covers 15 residues. Study-level results: Clones of CD4+ and CD8+ blood T cells grew by week 6 at doses of 0.1 to 3.0 mg/kg.

A word on this clone: What it binds is unknown.

The chain combines TRBV4-1 with TRBJ2-7, with D maybe TRBD2 (5 bases). This clonotype was obtained from an adult with an advanced solid tumor such as melanoma, head and neck, liver or kidney cancer. The sample in question was CD4+ or CD8+ T cells sorted from blood, obtained in a trial of the OX40 agonist ivuxolimab. In DNA, the CDR3 is TGCGCCAGCAGCCAAGATCCTGGACTCTCCTACGAGCAGTACTTC. Its translation is CASSQDPGLSYEQYF.